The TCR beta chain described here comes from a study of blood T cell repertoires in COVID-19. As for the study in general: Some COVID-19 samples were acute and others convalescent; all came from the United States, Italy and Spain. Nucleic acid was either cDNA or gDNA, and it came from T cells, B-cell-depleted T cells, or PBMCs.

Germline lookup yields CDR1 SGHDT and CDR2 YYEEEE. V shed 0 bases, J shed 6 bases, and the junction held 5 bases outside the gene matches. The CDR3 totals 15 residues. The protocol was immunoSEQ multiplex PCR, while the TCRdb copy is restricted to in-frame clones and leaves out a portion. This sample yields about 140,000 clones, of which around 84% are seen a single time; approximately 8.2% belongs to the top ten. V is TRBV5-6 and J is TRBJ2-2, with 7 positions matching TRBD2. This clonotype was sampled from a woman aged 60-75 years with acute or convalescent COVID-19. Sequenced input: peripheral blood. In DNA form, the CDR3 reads TGTGCCAGCAGCTTGGCCAATGGGGGGGCCGGGGAGCTGTTTTTT. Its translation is CASSLANGGAGELFF.